These T cell receptor beta chains were read from a single sample in a study of blood T cells in healthy people across ages. TCRdb ran MiXCR on the 5' RACE reads and lists one entry per CDR3 protein. The sample contains nearly 800,000 distinct CDR3 sequences, more than 55% of which appear only once. The sequenced sample consisted of blood. The receptors originated from a man in his forties in good health. Each CDR3 is given with its conserved first and last residue. D genes are given only for firm matches. Clone size is shown for a subset of rows, as once, few, many or a class of expanded clone.

D gene	V gene	J gene	clone size	CDR3 DNA	CDR3 protein
NA	TRBV27	TRBJ2-6	NA	TGTGCCAGCATGTTGGGGAGCTCTGGGGCCAACGTCCTGACTTTC	CASMLGSSGANVLTF
TRBD2	TRBV7-9	TRBJ2-5	NA	TGTGCCAGCAGCCTGGCGGGAGTTATATCTGAGCAGTACTTC	CASSLAGVISEQYF
NA	TRBV27	TRBJ2-5	NA	TGTGCCAGCAGTACCACCGGGGGCAGGCAAGAGACCCAGTACTTC	CASSTTGGRQETQYF
TRBD1	TRBV4-1	TRBJ2-7	NA	TGCGCCAGCAGCCAAGCGACGTTACAGGGGCGGGACGAGCAGTACTTC	CASSQATLQGRDEQYF
NA	TRBV5-1	TRBJ1-1	NA	TGCGCCAGCAGCCCTGAGACGAGATACAACACTGAAGCTTTCTTT	CASSPETRYNTEAFF
TRBD1	TRBV7-9	TRBJ2-2	NA	TGTGCCAGCATCAACCCCCGGGACAGGGGTACCGGGGAGCTGTTTTTT	CASINPRDRGTGELFF
NA	TRBV27	TRBJ2-5	NA	TGTGCCAGACCGGAGACCCAGTACTTC	CARPETQYF
NA	TRBV4-3	TRBJ1-1	NA	TGCGCCAGCAGCCAAGAATCTGCGTCATTGAACACTGAAGCTTTCTTT	CASSQESASLNTEAFF
NA	TRBV10-3	TRBJ2-7	many	TGTGCCATCTCCCAGCGGCAGAGCTCCTACGAGCAGTACTTC	CAISQRQSSYEQYF
TRBD1	TRBV20-1	TRBJ2-7	once	TGCAGTGCTAGAGTATCCGGGACAGGCCTCTACGAGCAGTACTTC	CSARVSGTGLYEQYF
TRBD1	TRBV7-2	TRBJ2-7	NA	TGTGCCAGCAGCTTAACCGGGACAGGGACCTCCGAGCAGTACTTC	CASSLTGTGTSEQYF
NA	TRBV6-6	TRBJ2-7	NA	TGTGCCAGCAGTCCGGACAGCAAAACCTACGAGCAGTACTTC	CASSPDSKTYEQYF
NA	TRBV5-1	TRBJ2-5	many	TGTGCCAGCAGCTTAAAAGAGACCCAGTACTTC	CASSLKETQYF
NA	TRBV20-1	TRBJ2-3	NA	TGCAGTGCTAGCGCCTCCCTGAGCGACAGCACAGATACGCAGTATTTT	CSASASLSDSTDTQYF
NA	TRBV5-4	TRBJ2-5	few	TGTGCCAGCAGCTTCGTCGGGGAAGAGACCCAGTACTTC	CASSFVGEETQYF
NA	TRBV27	TRBJ1-5	NA	TGTGCCAGCAGTTTACGGGGGCCGTTCAATCAGCCCCAGCATTTT	CASSLRGPFNQPQHF
TRBD1	TRBV4-3	TRBJ2-3	few	TGCGCCAGCAGCCTAGAGGACAGGGATGGAGATACGCAGTATTTT	CASSLEDRDGDTQYF